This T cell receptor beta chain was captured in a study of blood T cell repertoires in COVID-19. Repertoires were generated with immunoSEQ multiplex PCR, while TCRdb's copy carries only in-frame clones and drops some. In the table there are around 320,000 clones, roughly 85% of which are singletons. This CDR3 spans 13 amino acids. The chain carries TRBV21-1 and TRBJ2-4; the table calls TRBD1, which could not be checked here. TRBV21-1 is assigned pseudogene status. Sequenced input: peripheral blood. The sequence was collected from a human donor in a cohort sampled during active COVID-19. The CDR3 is CASRRTGLNIQYF. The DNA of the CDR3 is TGTGCCAGCCGCCGGACAGGGCTAAACATTCAGTACTTC.